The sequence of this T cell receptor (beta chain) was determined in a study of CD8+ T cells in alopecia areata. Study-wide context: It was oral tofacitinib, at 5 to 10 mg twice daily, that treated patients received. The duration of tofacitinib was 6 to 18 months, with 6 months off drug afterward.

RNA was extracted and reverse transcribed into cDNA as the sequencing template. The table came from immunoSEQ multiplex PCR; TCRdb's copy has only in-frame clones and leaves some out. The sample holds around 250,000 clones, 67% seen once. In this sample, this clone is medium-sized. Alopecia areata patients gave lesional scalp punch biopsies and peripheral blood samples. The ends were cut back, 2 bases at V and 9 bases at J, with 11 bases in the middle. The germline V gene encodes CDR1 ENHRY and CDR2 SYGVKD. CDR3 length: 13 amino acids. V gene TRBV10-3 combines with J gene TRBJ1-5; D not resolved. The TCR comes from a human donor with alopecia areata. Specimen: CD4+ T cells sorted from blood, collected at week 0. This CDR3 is CAISENAPGPQHF. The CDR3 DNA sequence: TGTGCCATCAGTGAGAATGCCCCTGGGCCCCAGCATTTT.